The 23 T cell receptor beta chains in this list originate from one sample, sequenced in a study of T cell responses to AZD1222 COVID-19 vaccine. TCRdb's copy holds only in-frame clones and misses some; the assay was immunoSEQ multiplex PCR. The sample lists fewer than 200,000 clones, more than 80% occurring once. Sequencing used peripheral blood, obtained 28 days after the second dose of the MenACWY control vaccine. Receptors were obtained from an adult who received the MenACWY meningococcal vaccine as a control.

This clone was observed a single time. Other DNA sequences of this sample code for an identical CDR3. This sequence joins TRBV7-9 and TRBJ2-7; tentatively, D is TRBD2 (6 bases). In germline, CDR1 is SEHNR, CDR2 FQNEAQ (reference sequence). The CDR3 extends over 13 amino acids. V gave up 6 bases and J gave up 2 bases, with 11 bases separating them. The DNA for the CDR3 is TGTGCCAGCAGGGGGGGTCTTACCTACGAGCAGTACTTC. Translation: CASRGGLTYEQYF.

J is TRBJ2-1 and V is TRBV24-1, with 11 bases lining up with TRBD2. CDR3 length: 18 residues. With 3 bases clipped from V and 3 bases from J, the junction kept 9 bases outside the gene matches. The germline V gene encodes CDR1 KGHDR and CDR2 SFDVKD. The CDR3 DNA reads as TGTGCCACCAGTGATCCCACTAGCGGGAGACGCTTCTACAATGAGCAGTTCTTC. This gives the protein CATSDPTSGRRFYNEQFF.

CDR3 protein: CASITGPMNTEAFF. Here the CDR3 DNA reads TGTGCCAGCATCACAGGTCCAATGAACACTGAAGCTTTCTTT. The rearrangement uses TRBV7-8 and TRBJ1-1, with TRBD1 as a possible D gene (5 bases). Germline loops: CDR1 SGHVS, CDR2 FQNEAQ. V was pared by 7 bases and J by 0 bases, with 12 bases between. This CDR3 is 14 amino acids long.

This clone was seen a few times. This chain's CDR3 is CASSLDWGGPYNEQFF. The CDR3 bases are TGTGCCAGCAGCTTAGATTGGGGGGGGCCCTACAATGAGCAGTTCTTC. The rearrangement uses TRBV11-3 and TRBJ2-1; D might be TRBD2 (7 bases). Trimming removed 0 bases at V and 2 bases at J, with 11 bases between. CDR1 and CDR2 (germline): SGHNT, YENEEA. CDR3 size: 16 residues.

J is TRBJ1-2 and V is TRBV12-3 or TRBV12-4, with TRBD1 matching over 7 bases. The CDR3 contains 9 residues. The CDR3 spells CVKGAGYTF. In nucleotides, the CDR3 is TGTGTCAAGGGGGCTGGCTACACCTTC.

This clone appeared once. The chain's CDR3 is CASSPSPGPGGETQYF. CDR3 nucleotide sequence: TGTGCCAGCAGTCCGAGCCCCGGGCCGGGGGGAGAGACCCAGTACTTC. The chain uses TRBV3-1 (or the pseudogene TRBV3-2) and TRBJ2-5; 7 bases match TRBD2. Germline V gives CDR1 LGHDT, CDR2 YNNKEL (reference sequence). V was clipped by 6 bases and J by 4 bases; unmatched bases: 14. The CDR3 is made up of 16 amino acids.

The chain uses TRBV4-1 and TRBJ2-2; TRBD1 is a possible D gene (5 bases). Germline V CDR1 and CDR2: MGHRA, YSYEKL. This CDR3 is built from 16 residues. V lost 4 bases to trimming and J lost 5 bases, with 17 bases between them. The CDR3 is CASSRQISTGTGELFF. Here the CDR3 DNA reads TGCGCCAGCAGCCGACAAATCTCAACAGGAACCGGGGAGCTGTTTTTT.

The CDR3 DNA reads as TGTGCCAGCAAGACGACTAGAGCCGACGAGCAGTACTTC. Amino acids: CASKTTRADEQYF. The chain has TRBV6-5 and TRBJ2-7, with D perhaps TRBD2 (6 bases). The CDR3 is 13 amino acids. With 7 bases removed from V and 5 bases from J, the gap between germline ends came to 15 bases. Germline lookup yields CDR1 MNHEY and CDR2 SVGAGI.

The chain recombines TRBV10-1 with TRBJ2-5, with D perhaps assigned TRBD1 or TRBD2 (5 bases each). Trimming took 6 bases from V and 1 from J, leaving 12 bases between them. Germline V CDR1 and CDR2: WNHNN, SYGVQD (reference sequence). This CDR3 comprises 14 residues. The CDR3 sequence: CASSKGGTQETQYF. Written as DNA, the CDR3 is TGCGCCAGCAGCAAGGGTGGGACCCAAGAGACCCAGTACTTC.

This clone was detected once. The chain employs TRBV24-1 and TRBJ1-1; 7 positions agree with TRBD1. Losses at the gene ends were 7 bases for V and 1 base for J; bases not matched to a gene: 5. This CDR3 is built from 14 residues. The germline V gene encodes CDR1 KGHDR and CDR2 SFDVKD. The CDR3 bases are TGTGCCACCAGGGCAGGGGGATCGAACACTGAAGCTTTCTTT. It codes for CATRAGGSNTEAFF.

The chain recombines TRBV3-1 (or the pseudogene TRBV3-2) with TRBJ1-2; a possible D gene is TRBD1 (5 bases). Germline V gene lookup returns CDR1 LGHDT and CDR2 YNNKEL (reference sequence). This CDR3 is 15 amino acids long. V lost 4 bases to trimming and J lost 4 bases, with 16 bases between them. The CDR3 region has the DNA TGTGCCAGCAGCCCATCGAATGGTGGGGGCTATGGCTACACCTTC. Its translation: CASSPSNGGGYGYTF.

The chain recombines TRBV11-2 with TRBJ1-2; maybe TRBD1 (5 bases). Germline V CDR1 and CDR2: SGHAT, FQNNGV. V was pared by 5 bases and J by 1 base, with 14 bases between. This CDR3 region has 15 residues. CDR3 coding DNA: TGTGCCAGCAGCCTAAGTCGGGGCCTTAACTATGGCTACACCTTC. This translates into CASSLSRGLNYGYTF.

The J gene is TRBJ2-7, the V gene TRBV28; 10 nucleotides agree with TRBD1. This CDR3 region has 12 residues. The J segment lost 10 bases and the V segment lost 6 bases, leaving 6 bases of the junction unmatched. The germline gives CDR1 MDHEN, CDR2 SYDVKM. Written as DNA, the CDR3 is TGTGCCAGCAGCCTTGACAGGGGGCCCCAGTACTTC. Residues: CASSLDRGPQYF.

The chain joins TRBV9 to TRBJ2-3; the match to TRBD1 covers 10 bases. The CDR3 consists of 16 residues. The junction had 12 bases not matched to a gene; V was cut back by 3 bases and J by 8 bases. Germline CDR1 reads SGDLS; CDR2 reads YYNGEE. The CDR3 reads CASSERQGAPIGTQYF. CDR3 coding DNA: TGTGCCAGCAGCGAAAGACAGGGGGCACCCATAGGTACGCAGTATTTT.

The J gene is TRBJ2-2, the V gene TRBV2, with D possibly TRBD1 on 6 matching bases. The CDR3 spans 15 residues. Germline lookup yields CDR1 SNHLY and CDR2 FYNNEI. The V end lost 5 bases, the J end lost 1 base, and 11 bases lay between the germline ends. The CDR3, as DNA: TGTGCCAGCAGTTTTTACAGGGTGAACACCGGGGAGCTGTTTTTT. This sequence encodes CASSFYRVNTGELFF.

This rearrangement joins TRBV7-3 to TRBJ2-1; a weak D match, TRBD1 (6 bases). From germline, CDR1 is SGHTA and CDR2 FQGTGA. Trimming cost V 4 bases and J 4 bases, with 8 bases left between them. The CDR3 runs 13 residues. CDR3 sequence reads: CASSSDSYNEQFF. The CDR3, as DNA: TGTGCCAGCAGCTCGGACAGTTACAATGAGCAGTTCTTC.

The rearrangement links TRBV5-1 to TRBJ2-6, with TRBD1 as a possible D gene (6 bases). The CDR3 has 19 residues. The V gene's germline CDR1 is SGHRS and CDR2 YFSETQ. With 5 bases removed from V and 0 bases from J, the gap between germline ends came to 21 bases. CDR3 protein: CASSLYGTFTISGANVLTF. As DNA, the CDR3 is TGCGCCAGCAGTCTGTACGGGACATTTACCATCTCTGGGGCCAACGTCCTGACTTTC.

The chain carries TRBV7-9 and TRBJ2-7; D is possibly TRBD1 (7 bases). V dropped 5 bases and J dropped 3 bases, with 11 bases sitting between them. Per germline, CDR1 SEHNR and CDR2 FQNEAQ (reference sequence). This CDR3 comprises 13 residues. CDR3 protein: CASSAGQYYEQYF. CDR3 bases: TGTGCCAGCAGCGCGGGACAGTACTACGAGCAGTACTTC.

The rearrangement joins TRBV28 to TRBJ2-7, with D possibly matching TRBD1 (6 bases). With 6 bases removed from V and 2 bases from J, the gap between germline ends came to 14 bases. The CDR3 is 14 amino acids. CDR1 and CDR2 (germline): MDHEN, SYDVKM. CDR3 nucleotide sequence: TGTGCCAGCAGAAGGGCAGGGGCAACCTACGAGCAGTACTTC. It translates to CASRRAGATYEQYF.

The chain employs TRBV30 and TRBJ1-1; D ambiguous. This CDR3 comprises 13 residues. The V gene's germline CDR1 is GTSNPN and CDR2 SVGIG (reference sequence). V was pared by 7 bases and J by 1 base, with 13 bases between. CDR3 protein: CAYTSGRNTEAFF. In nucleotides, the CDR3 is TGTGCCTATACGTCGGGTCGGAACACTGAAGCTTTCTTT.

The genes are TRBV7-2 and TRBJ1-5; D remains ambiguous. The CDR3 runs 13 residues. Germline CDR1 reads SGHTA; CDR2 reads FQGNSA. V dropped 5 bases and J dropped 4 bases, with 9 bases sitting between them. The CDR3 loop reads CASSASTNQPQHF. CDR3 nucleotide sequence: TGTGCCAGCAGCGCCTCGACAAATCAGCCCCAGCATTTT.

This clone was picked up one time. The genes are TRBV7-9 and TRBJ1-5; the D is unclear. The CDR3 length is 12 residues. The germline gives CDR1 SEHNR, CDR2 FQNEAQ (reference sequence). V shed 0 bases and J shed 7 bases, with 4 bases lying between them. DNA for the CDR3: TGTGCCAGCAGCTTAGCGGGGCAGCCCCAGCATTTT. Translated: CASSLAGQPQHF.

Regarding this clone: In the same sample, other DNA sequences code for this CDR3. This chain uses TRBV6-5 with TRBJ1-2, with D perhaps TRBD1 (5 bases). Trimming took 6 bases from V and 0 from J, leaving 14 bases between them. This CDR3 comprises 15 residues. Germline V gives CDR1 MNHEY, CDR2 SVGAGI. The CDR3 bases are TGTGCCAGCAGCTCGCAGGGTGGAGCTAACTATGGCTACACCTTC. Its protein product is CASSSQGGANYGYTF.